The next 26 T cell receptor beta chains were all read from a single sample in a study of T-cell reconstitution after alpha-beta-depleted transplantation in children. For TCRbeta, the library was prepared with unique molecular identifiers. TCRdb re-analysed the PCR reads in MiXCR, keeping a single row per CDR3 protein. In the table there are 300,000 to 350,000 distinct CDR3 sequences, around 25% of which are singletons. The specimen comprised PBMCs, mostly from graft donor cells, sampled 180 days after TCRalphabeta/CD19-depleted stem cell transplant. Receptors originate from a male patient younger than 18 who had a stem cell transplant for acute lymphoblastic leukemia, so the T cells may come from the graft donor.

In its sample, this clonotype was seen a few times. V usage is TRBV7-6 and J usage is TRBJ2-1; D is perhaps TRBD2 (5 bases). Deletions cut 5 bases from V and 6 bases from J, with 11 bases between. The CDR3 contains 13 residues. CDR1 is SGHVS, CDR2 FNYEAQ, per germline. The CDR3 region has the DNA TGTGCCAGCAGCCGCGGACTTACCAATGAGCAGTTCTTC. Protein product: CASSRGLTNEQFF.

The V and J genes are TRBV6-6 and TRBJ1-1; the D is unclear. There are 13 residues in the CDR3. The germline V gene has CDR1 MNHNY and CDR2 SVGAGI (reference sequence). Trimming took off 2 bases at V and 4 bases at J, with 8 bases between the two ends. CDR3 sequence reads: CASSYRSPTEAFF. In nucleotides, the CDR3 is TGTGCCAGCAGTTACAGGTCCCCCACTGAAGCTTTCTTT.

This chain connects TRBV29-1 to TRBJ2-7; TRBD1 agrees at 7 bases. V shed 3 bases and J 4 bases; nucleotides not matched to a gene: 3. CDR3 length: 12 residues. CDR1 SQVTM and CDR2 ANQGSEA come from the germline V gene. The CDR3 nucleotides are TGCAGCGTTGAGAGGGACAGATACGAGCAGTACTTC. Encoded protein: CSVERDRYEQYF.

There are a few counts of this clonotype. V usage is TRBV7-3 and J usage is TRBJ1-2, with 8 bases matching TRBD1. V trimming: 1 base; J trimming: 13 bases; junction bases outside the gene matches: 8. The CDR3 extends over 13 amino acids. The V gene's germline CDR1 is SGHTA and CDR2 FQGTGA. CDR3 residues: CASSLNRPGQATF. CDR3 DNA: TGTGCCAGCAGCTTAAACCGCCCGGGACAGGCCACCTTC.

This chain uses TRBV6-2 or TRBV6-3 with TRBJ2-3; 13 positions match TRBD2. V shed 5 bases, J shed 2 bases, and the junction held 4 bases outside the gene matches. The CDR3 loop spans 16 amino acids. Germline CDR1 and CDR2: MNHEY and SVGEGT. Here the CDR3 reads CASSRLAGGNTDTQYF. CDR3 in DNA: TGTGCCAGCAGTAGACTAGCGGGAGGCAACACAGATACGCAGTATTTT.

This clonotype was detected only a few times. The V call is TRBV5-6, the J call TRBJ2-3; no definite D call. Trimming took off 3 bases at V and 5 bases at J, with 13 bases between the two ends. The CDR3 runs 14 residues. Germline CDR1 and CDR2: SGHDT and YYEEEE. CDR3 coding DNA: TGTGCCAGCAGCTCCGGGCCCCCGGGAGATACGCAGTATTTT. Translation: CASSSGPPGDTQYF. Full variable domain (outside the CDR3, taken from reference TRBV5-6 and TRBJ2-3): DAGVTQSPTHLIKTRGQQVTLRCSPKSGHDTVSWYQQALGQGPQFIFQYYEEEERQRGNFPDRFSGHQFPNYSSELNVNALLLGDSALYLCASSSGPPGDTQYFGPGTRLTVL.

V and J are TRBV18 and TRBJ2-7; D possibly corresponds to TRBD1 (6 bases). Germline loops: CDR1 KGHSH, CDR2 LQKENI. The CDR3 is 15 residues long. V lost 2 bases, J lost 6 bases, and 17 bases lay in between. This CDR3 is CASSPFDGTTVEQYF. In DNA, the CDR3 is TGTGCCAGCTCACCATTCGACGGGACAACAGTCGAGCAGTACTTC.

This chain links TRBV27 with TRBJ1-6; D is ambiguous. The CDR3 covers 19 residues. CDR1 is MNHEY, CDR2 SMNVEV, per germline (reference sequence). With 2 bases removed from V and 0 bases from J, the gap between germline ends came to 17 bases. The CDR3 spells CASSLNGPTPRSYNSPLHF. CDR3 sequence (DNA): TGTGCCAGCAGTTTAAATGGACCGACGCCGCGCTCCTATAATTCACCCCTCCACTTT.

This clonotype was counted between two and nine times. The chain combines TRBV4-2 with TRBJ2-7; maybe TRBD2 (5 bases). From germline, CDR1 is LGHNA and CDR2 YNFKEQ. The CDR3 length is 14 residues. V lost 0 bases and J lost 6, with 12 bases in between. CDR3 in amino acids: CASSQEAGRGEQYF. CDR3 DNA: TGTGCCAGCAGCCAAGAAGCCGGCCGGGGCGAGCAGTACTTC.

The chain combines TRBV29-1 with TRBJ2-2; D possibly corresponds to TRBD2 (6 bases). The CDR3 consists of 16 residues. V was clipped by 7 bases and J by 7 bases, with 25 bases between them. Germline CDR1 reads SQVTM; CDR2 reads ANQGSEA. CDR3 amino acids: CSAMMWTIALGGELFF. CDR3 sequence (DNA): TGCAGCGCAATGATGTGGACTATAGCCCTCGGCGGGGAGCTGTTTTTT.

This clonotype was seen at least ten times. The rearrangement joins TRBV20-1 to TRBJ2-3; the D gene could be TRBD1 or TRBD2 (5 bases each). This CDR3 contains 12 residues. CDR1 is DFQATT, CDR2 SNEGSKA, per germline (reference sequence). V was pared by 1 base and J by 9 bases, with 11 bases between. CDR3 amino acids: CSARGGPATQYF. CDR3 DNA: TGCAGTGCTAGAGGGGGACCCGCAACGCAGTATTTT.

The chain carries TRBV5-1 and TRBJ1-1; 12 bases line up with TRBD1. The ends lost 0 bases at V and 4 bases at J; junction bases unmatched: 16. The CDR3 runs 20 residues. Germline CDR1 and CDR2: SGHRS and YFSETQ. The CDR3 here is CASSLVGGTGGAKGSTEAFF. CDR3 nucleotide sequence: TGCGCCAGCAGCTTGGTAGGCGGGACAGGGGGCGCAAAGGGAAGCACTGAAGCTTTCTTT.

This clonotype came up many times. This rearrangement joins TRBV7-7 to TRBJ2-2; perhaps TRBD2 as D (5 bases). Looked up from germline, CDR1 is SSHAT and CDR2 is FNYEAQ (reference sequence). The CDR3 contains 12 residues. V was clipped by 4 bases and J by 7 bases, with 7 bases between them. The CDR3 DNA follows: TGTGCCAGCAGCTCCGGACTCGGGGAGCTGTTTTTT. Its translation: CASSSGLGELFF.

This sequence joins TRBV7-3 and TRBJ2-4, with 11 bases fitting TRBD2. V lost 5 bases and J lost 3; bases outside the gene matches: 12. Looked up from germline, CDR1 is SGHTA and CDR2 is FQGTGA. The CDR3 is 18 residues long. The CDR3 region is CASSLTFVAGGDKNIQYF. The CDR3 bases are TGTGCCAGCAGCCTGACGTTCGTAGCGGGAGGGGACAAAAACATTCAGTACTTC.

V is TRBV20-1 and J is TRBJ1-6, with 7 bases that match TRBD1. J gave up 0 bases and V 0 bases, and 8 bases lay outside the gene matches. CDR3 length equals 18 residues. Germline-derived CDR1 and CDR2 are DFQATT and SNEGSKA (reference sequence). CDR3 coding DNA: TGCAGTGCTAGAGAAGAGGGGGCGGGGAGCTCCTATAATTCACCCCTCCACTTT. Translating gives CSAREEGAGSSYNSPLHF.

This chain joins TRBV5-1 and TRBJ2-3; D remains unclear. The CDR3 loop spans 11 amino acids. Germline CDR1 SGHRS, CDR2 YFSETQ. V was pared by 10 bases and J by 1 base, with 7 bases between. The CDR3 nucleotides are TGCGCCCTGGAAGGCACAGATACGCAGTATTTT. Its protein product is CALEGTDTQYF.

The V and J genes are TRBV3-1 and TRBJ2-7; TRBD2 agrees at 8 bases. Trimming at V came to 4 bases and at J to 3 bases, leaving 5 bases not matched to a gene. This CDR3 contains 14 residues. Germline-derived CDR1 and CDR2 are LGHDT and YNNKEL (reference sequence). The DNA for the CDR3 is TGTGCCAGCAGCCGGAGCGGGAGCGGCTACGAGCAGTACTTC. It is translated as CASSRSGSGYEQYF.

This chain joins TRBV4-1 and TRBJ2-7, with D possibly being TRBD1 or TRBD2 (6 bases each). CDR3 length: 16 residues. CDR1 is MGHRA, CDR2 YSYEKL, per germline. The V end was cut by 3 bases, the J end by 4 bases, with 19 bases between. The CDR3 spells CASSHLRGPGPYEQYF. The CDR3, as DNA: TGCGCCAGCAGCCACCTACGGGGGCCCGGGCCTTACGAGCAGTACTTC.

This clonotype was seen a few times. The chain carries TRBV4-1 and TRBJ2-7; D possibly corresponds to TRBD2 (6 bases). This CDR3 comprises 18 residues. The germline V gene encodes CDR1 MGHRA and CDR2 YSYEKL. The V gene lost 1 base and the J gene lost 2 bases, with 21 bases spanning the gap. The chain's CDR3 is CASSQAWPRRGHPYEQYF. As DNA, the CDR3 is TGCGCCAGCAGCCAAGCGTGGCCTAGGAGGGGCCACCCCTACGAGCAGTACTTC.

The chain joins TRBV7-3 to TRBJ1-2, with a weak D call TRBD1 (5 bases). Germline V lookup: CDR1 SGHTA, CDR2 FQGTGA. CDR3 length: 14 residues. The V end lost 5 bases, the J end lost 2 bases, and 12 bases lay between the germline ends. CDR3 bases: TGTGCCAGCAGCCAGGGACCGCTCAACTATGGCTACACCTTC. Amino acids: CASSQGPLNYGYTF.

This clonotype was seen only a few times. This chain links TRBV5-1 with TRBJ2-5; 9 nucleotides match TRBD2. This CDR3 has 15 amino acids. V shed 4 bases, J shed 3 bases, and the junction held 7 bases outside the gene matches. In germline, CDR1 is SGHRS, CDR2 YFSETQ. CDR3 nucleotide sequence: TGCGCCAGCAGCCCGCCGGCGGGAGGGGAAGAGACCCAGTACTTC. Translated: CASSPPAGGEETQYF.

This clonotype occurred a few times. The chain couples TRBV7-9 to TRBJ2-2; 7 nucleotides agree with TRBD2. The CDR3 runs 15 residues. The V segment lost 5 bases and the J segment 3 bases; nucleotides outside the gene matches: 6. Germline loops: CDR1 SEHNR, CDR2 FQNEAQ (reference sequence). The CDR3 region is CASSPSGTYTGELFF. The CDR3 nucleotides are TGTGCCAGCAGCCCTAGCGGAACTTACACCGGGGAGCTGTTTTTT.

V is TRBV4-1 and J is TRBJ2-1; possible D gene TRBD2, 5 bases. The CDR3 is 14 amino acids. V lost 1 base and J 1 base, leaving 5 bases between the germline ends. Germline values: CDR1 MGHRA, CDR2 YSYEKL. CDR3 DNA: TGCGCCAGCAGCCAAGGGAGGTCCTACAATGAGCAGTTCTTC. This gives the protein CASSQGRSYNEQFF.

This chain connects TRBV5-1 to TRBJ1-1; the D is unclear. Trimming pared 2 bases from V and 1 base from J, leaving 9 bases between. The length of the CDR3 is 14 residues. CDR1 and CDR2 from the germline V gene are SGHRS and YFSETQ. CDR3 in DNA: TGCGCCAGCAGCTTCCTCCCAGGGAACACTGAAGCTTTCTTT. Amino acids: CASSFLPGNTEAFF. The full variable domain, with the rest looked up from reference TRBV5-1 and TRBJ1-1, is KAGVTQTPRYLIKTRGQQVTLSCSPISGHRSVSWYQQTPGQGLQFLFEYFSETQRNKGNFPGRFSGRQFSNSRSEMNVSTLELGDSALYLCASSFLPGNTEAFFGQGTRLTVV.

CDR3 sequence reads: CASSDGLAGADTQYF. The CDR3 DNA follows: TGCGCCAGCAGTGACGGACTAGCGGGAGCAGATACGCAGTATTTT. The genes are TRBV10-2 and TRBJ2-3, with TRBD2 matching 13 bases. J gave up 4 bases and V 3 bases, and 1 base lay outside the gene matches. CDR3 length equals 15 residues. The germline V gene encodes CDR1 WSHSY and CDR2 SAAADI.

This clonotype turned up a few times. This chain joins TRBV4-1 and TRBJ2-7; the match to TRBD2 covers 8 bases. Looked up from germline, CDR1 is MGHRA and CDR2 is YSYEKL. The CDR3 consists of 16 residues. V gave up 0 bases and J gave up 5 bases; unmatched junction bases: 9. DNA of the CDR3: TGCGCCAGCAGCCAAGATACCGGGAGGGCCGCCAACGAGCAGTACTTC. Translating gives CASSQDTGRAANEQYF.